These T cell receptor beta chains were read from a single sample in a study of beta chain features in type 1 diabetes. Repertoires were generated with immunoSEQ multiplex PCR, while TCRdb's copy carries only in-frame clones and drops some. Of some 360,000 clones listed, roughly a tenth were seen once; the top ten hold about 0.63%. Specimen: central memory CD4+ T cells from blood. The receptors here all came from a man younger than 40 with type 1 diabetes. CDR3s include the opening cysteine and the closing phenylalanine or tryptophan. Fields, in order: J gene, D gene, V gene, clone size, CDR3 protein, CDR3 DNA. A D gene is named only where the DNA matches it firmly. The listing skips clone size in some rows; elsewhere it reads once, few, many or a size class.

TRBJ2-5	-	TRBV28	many	CASSDQSGGGETQYF	TGTGCCAGCAGTGATCAAAGCGGAGGGGGAGAGACCCAGTACTTC
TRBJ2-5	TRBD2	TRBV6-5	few	CASSSERGEETQYF	TGTGCCAGCAGTTCGGAGCGGGGAGAGGAGACCCAGTACTTC
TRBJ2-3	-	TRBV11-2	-	CASSLGPIDTQYF	TGTGCCAGCAGCTTAGGTCCTATAGATACGCAGTATTTT
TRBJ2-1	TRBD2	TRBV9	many	CASSVTLGTSLFF	TGTGCCAGCAGCGTTACACTCGGGACTAGCCTGTTCTTC
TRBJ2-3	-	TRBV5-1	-	CASSLDRLGDRTDTQYF	TGCGCCAGCAGCTTGGACCGATTGGGCGACCGCACAGATACGCAGTATTTT
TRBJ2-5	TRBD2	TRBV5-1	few	CASSPGTGGETQYF	TGCGCCAGCAGCCCCGGGACGGGAGGGGAGACCCAGTACTTC
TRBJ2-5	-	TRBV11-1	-	CASSTLGGGLRETQYF	TGTGCCAGCAGCACCCTCGGGGGCGGACTTAGGGAGACCCAGTACTTC
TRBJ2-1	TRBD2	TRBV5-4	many	CASSLKGLAAINEQFF	TGTGCCAGCAGCTTGAAGGGACTAGCGGCGATCAATGAGCAGTTCTTC
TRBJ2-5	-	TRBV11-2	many	CASSLAAVLGETQYF	TGTGCCAGCAGCTTAGCAGCGGTTCTTGGAGAGACCCAGTACTTC
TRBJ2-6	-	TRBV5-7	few	CASSFSGFGANVLTF	TGTGCCAGCAGCTTTTCAGGGTTTGGGGCCAACGTCCTGACTTTC
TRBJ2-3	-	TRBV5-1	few	CASSLEPSTDTQYF	TGCGCCAGCAGCTTGGAACCTAGCACAGATACGCAGTATTTT
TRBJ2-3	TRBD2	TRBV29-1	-	CSADLAGVGDTQYF	TGCAGCGCCGACCTAGCGGGAGTTGGAGATACGCAGTATTTT
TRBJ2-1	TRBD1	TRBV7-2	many	CASSLDGTGGLEQFF	TGTGCCAGCAGCTTAGATGGGACAGGGGGCCTTGAGCAGTTCTTC
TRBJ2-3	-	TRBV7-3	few	CASSLELTDTQYF	TGTGCCAGCAGCCTCGAGCTCACAGATACGCAGTATTTT
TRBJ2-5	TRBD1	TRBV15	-	CATSGQGGETQYF	TGTGCCACCTCAGGACAGGGGGGAGAGACCCAGTACTTC
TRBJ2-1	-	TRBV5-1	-	CASARPGSNEQFF	TGCGCCAGCGCACGTCCCGGGAGCAATGAGCAGTTCTTC
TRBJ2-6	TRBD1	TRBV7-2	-	CASSAGQGASGANVLTF	TGTGCCAGCAGCGCAGGACAGGGGGCTTCTGGGGCCAACGTCCTGACTTTC
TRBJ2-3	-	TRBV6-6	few	CASSSRSNSADTQYF	TGTGCCAGCAGTTCACGTTCTAATAGCGCAGATACGCAGTATTTT
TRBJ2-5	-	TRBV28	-	CASSLNPSPKTQYF	TGTGCCAGCAGTTTAAACCCGAGTCCCAAGACCCAGTACTTC